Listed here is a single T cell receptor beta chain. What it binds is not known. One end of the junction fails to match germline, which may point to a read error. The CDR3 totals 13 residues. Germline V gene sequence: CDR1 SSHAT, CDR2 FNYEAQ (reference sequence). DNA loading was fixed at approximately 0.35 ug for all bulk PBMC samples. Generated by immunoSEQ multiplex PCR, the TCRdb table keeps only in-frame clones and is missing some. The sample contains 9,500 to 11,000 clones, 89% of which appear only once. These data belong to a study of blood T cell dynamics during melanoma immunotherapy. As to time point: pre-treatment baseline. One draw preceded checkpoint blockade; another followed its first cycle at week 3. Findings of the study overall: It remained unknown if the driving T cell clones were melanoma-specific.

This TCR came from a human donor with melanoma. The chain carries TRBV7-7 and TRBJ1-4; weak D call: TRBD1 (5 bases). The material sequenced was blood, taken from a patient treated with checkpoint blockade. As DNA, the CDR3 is TGTGCTAGCAGCCCGGGACGTGGCGAAAAACTGTTTTTT. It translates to CASSPGRGEKLFF. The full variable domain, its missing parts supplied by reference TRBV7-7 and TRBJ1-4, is GAGVSQSPRYKVTKRGQDVTLRCDPISSHATLYWYQQALGQGPEFLTYFNYEAQPDKSGLPSDRFSAERPEGSISTLTIQRTEQRDSAMYRCASSPGRGEKLFFGSGTQLSVL.